This is a list of T cell receptor beta chains from one sample in a study of T cells after yellow fever vaccination. TCRdb itself ran the 5' RACE reads through MiXCR, one entry per CDR3 protein. This table has around 26,000 distinct CDR3 sequences, approximately 3.2% appearing once. The sample consisted of PBMCs, either bulk or a sorted T-cell subset (CD4+, CD8+, memory, or dextramer-sorted; not recorded which), taken about 49 days after the first yellow fever vaccination. Receptor source: a man between 18 and 29 years old who received the YFV17D yellow fever vaccine. CDR3s include the opening cysteine and the closing phenylalanine or tryptophan. D genes are given only for firm matches. Clone size, where shown, is once, few, many, or a class for clones that have expanded.

abundance,v_gene,d_gene,j_gene,CDR3aa,CDR3nt
many,TRBV7-2,-,TRBJ2-1,CASSPVGTEQFF,TGTGCCAGCAGCCCTGTAGGGACAGAGCAGTTCTTC
many,TRBV9,-,TRBJ2-1,CASSPVGTRPYNEQFF,TGTGCCAGCAGCCCCGTTGGGACCCGGCCCTACAATGAGCAGTTCTTC
many,TRBV5-1,TRBD1,TRBJ2-1,CASSLEGQGYNEQFF,TGCGCCAGCAGTTTGGAGGGACAGGGGTACAATGAGCAGTTCTTC
many,TRBV24-1,-,TRBJ1-4,CATSGTVNEKLFF,TGTGCCACCAGTGGGACAGTTAATGAAAAACTGTTTTTT
many,TRBV7-2,-,TRBJ2-7,CATSRTPEYEQYF,TGTGCCACCTCCCGGACTCCAGAATACGAGCAGTACTTC
many,TRBV7-6,-,TRBJ2-5,CASSLAGNWGETQYF,TGTGCCAGCAGCTTAGCAGGGAACTGGGGGGAGACCCAGTACTTC
many,TRBV7-2,TRBD1,TRBJ1-2,CASSSDRARTGYTF,TGTGCCAGCAGCTCGGACAGGGCTCGAACGGGCTACACCTTC
many,TRBV5-1,-,TRBJ2-3,CASSLIPDTDTQYF,TGCGCCAGCAGCTTGATCCCTGACACAGATACGCAGTATTTT
many,TRBV6-2/TRBV6-3,TRBD2,TRBJ2-3,CATKRDDTDTQYF,TGTGCCACCAAGCGGGACGACACAGATACGCAGTATTTT
once,TRBV19,-,TRBJ2-2,CATKPTARNTGELFF,TGTGCCACCAAGCCGACCGCCCGGAACACCGGGGAGCTGTTTTTT
many,TRBV10-3,TRBD1,TRBJ2-7,CAISESNRGAYEQYF,TGTGCCATCAGTGAGTCCAACAGGGGGGCCTACGAGCAGTACTTC
many,TRBV20-1,-,TRBJ1-2,CSASRAGYGYTF,TGCAGTGCTAGTAGGGCAGGCTATGGCTACACCTTC
many,TRBV6-5,-,TRBJ2-7,CASSALPPSASYEQYF,TGTGCCAGCAGCGCTCTCCCTCCGAGCGCCTCCTACGAGCAGTACTTC
many,TRBV24-1,-,TRBJ2-1,CATSDYGQRQFF,TGTGCCACCAGTGACTACGGACAGAGGCAGTTCTTC
many,TRBV5-5,TRBD2,TRBJ2-5,CASSLYSGGETQYF,TGTGCCAGCAGCCTCTATAGCGGGGGAGAGACCCAGTACTTC
many,TRBV11-1,-,TRBJ2-1,CASSLDPDEQFF,TGTGCCAGCAGCTTGGACCCGGATGAGCAGTTCTTC
many,TRBV7-6,-,TRBJ1-1,CADGGRANTEAFF,TGTGCCGATGGGGGCCGAGCGAACACTGAAGCTTTCTTT
many,TRBV27,TRBD1,TRBJ2-7,CASSSDRGPYEQYF,TGTGCCAGCAGTTCAGACAGGGGCCCCTACGAGCAGTACTTC
many,TRBV12-3/TRBV12-4,-,TRBJ1-1,CASSFLKMNTEAFF,TGTGCCAGCAGTTTTCTTAAAATGAACACTGAAGCTTTCTTT
many,TRBV5-1,-,TRBJ2-1,CASLQWEFYNEQFF,TGCGCCAGCCTACAATGGGAATTTTACAATGAGCAGTTCTTC
many,TRBV25-1,-,TRBJ2-3,CASSERPLTDTQYF,TGTGCCAGCAGTGAGAGACCTCTCACAGATACGCAGTATTTT
many,TRBV9,-,TRBJ1-3,CASSVGDDGNTIYF,TGTGCCAGCAGCGTAGGGGATGACGGAAACACCATATATTTT
many,TRBV7-2,TRBD1,TRBJ1-2,CASSLVDRAPVYGYTF,TGTGCCAGCAGCTTAGTAGACAGGGCACCCGTCTATGGCTACACCTTC
many,TRBV6-6,-,TRBJ2-5,CASTLQETQYF,TGTGCCAGCACCCTACAAGAGACCCAGTACTTC
many,TRBV6-5,-,TRBJ2-4,CASRNTRGGKNIQYF,TGTGCCAGCAGAAACACCAGGGGAGGCAAAAACATTCAGTACTTC
many,TRBV28,-,TRBJ1-2,CASSMDWQAFGRGYTF,TGTGCCAGCAGCATGGATTGGCAGGCCTTTGGTAGGGGCTACACCTTC
-,TRBV5-1,-,TRBJ2-3,CASSLEVDTHYF,TGCGCCAGCAGCTTGGAGGTTGATACGCATTATTTT
many,TRBV9,-,TRBJ2-1,CASRRAGSNNEQFF,TGTGCCAGCAGGCGGGCAGGTTCCAACAATGAGCAGTTCTTC
many,TRBV4-2,-,TRBJ2-1,CASSQDRGGYEQFF,TGTGCCAGCAGCCAAGATCGAGGGGGATATGAGCAGTTCTTC
few,TRBV2,-,TRBJ2-6,CASSEGRASGANVLTF,TGTGCCAGCAGTGAGGGCAGGGCCTCTGGGGCCAACGTCCTGACTTTC
many,TRBV6-1,-,TRBJ1-6,CASSGVGDNSPLHF,TGTGCCAGCAGTGGTGTAGGGGATAATTCACCCCTCCACTTT
many,TRBV7-9,TRBD1,TRBJ1-4,CASRGIGTGDEKLFF,TGTGCCAGCAGGGGAATCGGGACAGGGGATGAAAAACTGTTTTTT
many,TRBV5-6,-,TRBJ2-3,CASSDTGRDTQYF,TGTGCCAGCAGCGACACAGGGAGAGATACGCAGTATTTT
many,TRBV5-1,-,TRBJ2-7,CASSLATRGNEQYF,TGCGCCAGCAGCTTGGCCACAAGGGGCAACGAGCAGTACTTC
many,TRBV9,TRBD1,TRBJ2-3,CASSDRDRLLNTQYF,TGTGCCAGCAGCGACCGGGACAGGCTCCTTAATACGCAGTATTTT
many,TRBV4-3,-,TRBJ2-3,CASSQEPNSDTQYF,TGCGCCAGCAGCCAAGAACCTAATTCAGATACGCAGTATTTT
many,TRBV2,-,TRBJ2-5,CAIYWLTRSLRETQYF,TGTGCCATCTACTGGCTAACTCGCTCGCTAAGGGAGACCCAGTACTTC
many,TRBV6-5,-,TRBJ2-5,CASSYSRTNPAQYF,TGTGCCAGCAGTTACTCCCGGACTAATCCGGCCCAGTACTTC
many,TRBV7-2,-,TRBJ2-5,CASSLAGSAQYF,TGTGCCAGCAGCTTAGCGGGCTCGGCCCAGTACTTC
many,TRBV6-5,TRBD1,TRBJ2-7,CASDDRGRGYEQYF,TGTGCCAGCGATGACAGGGGAAGAGGCTACGAGCAGTACTTC
many,TRBV11-2,TRBD2,TRBJ2-3,CASSSLGGGTDTQYF,TGTGCCAGCAGCTCCCTTGGGGGGGGAACAGATACGCAGTATTTT
many,TRBV14,-,TRBJ2-2,CASSQGVTGELFF,TGTGCCAGCAGCCAAGGGGTTACCGGGGAGCTGTTTTTT
many,TRBV3-1,TRBD2,TRBJ2-3,CASSRWSAGGEDTQYF,TGTGCCAGCAGCCGGTGGAGTGCGGGGGGAGAAGATACGCAGTATTTT
many,TRBV12-3/TRBV12-4,-,TRBJ2-1,CASSRHSGSSYNEQFF,TGTGCCAGCAGTAGACACTCGGGAAGCTCCTACAATGAGCAGTTCTTC
many,TRBV11-2,-,TRBJ1-1,CASSLDRATEAFF,TGTGCCAGCAGCTTAGATAGGGCCACTGAAGCTTTCTTT
many,TRBV4-3,-,TRBJ1-6,CASSQATGSSYNSPLHF,TGCGCCAGCAGCCAAGCAACAGGGTCCTCCTATAATTCACCCCTCCACTTT
many,TRBV7-2,-,TRBJ2-5,CASSLTGAWETQYF,TGTGCCAGCAGCTTAACGGGGGCCTGGGAGACCCAGTACTTC
many,TRBV5-4,TRBD1,TRBJ2-2,CASSLIGGNPTGELFF,TGTGCCAGCAGCTTGATAGGGGGCAATCCCACCGGGGAGCTGTTTTTT
-,TRBV5-4,-,TRBJ1-2,CASTQGRGRHYGYTF,TGTGCCAGCACCCAGGGTAGGGGCCGGCACTATGGCTACACCTTC
many,TRBV7-9,TRBD2,TRBJ2-2,CASRPGLAGTGELFF,TGTGCCAGCAGACCTGGACTAGCGGGCACCGGGGAGCTGTTTTTT
many,TRBV10-3,-,TRBJ2-2,CAITRQENTGELFF,TGTGCCATCACCCGACAGGAGAACACCGGGGAGCTGTTTTTT
many,TRBV6-5,-,TRBJ1-2,CASRPWVSSSNYGYTF,TGTGCCAGCAGACCCTGGGTCTCTTCATCTAACTATGGCTACACCTTC
many,TRBV4-3,-,TRBJ1-3,CASSQDGYGNTIYF,TGCGCCAGCAGCCAAGACGGGTACGGAAACACCATATATTTT
many,TRBV4-1,-,TRBJ2-5,CASSQDGGRQETQYF,TGCGCCAGCAGCCAAGATGGGGGCAGACAAGAGACCCAGTACTTC
many,TRBV9,TRBD2,TRBJ2-5,CASSVGTSGGNEETQYF,TGTGCCAGCAGCGTAGGGACTAGCGGGGGGAACGAAGAGACCCAGTACTTC
-,TRBV5-1,-,TRBJ1-2,CASSPTVLSNYGYTF,TGCGCCAGCAGCCCGACAGTGCTATCAAACTATGGCTACACCTTC